A single TCR beta chain is shown here with its context. The antigen this receptor binds is unknown. No base quality information exists; no much larger clone differs at one position. Cut back by 0 bases and 6 bases, the V and J ends lie 7 bases apart. CDR1 GTSNPN and CDR2 SVGIG were looked up in the germline V gene (reference sequence). The CDR3 sequence holds 12 residues, the cysteine and phenylalanine included. Just CDR3 DNA is preserved here, 36 bases in frame from base 1. High-throughput TCR beta sequencing profiled peripheral blood CD8+ and CD4+ T cells from healthy donors, Susac syndrome patients and multiple sclerosis patients. Multiple sclerosis controls were treatment-naive patients with stable or active relapsing-remitting disease fulfilling revised McDonald criteria. CD8+ TEMRA cells were enriched by FACS, while bulk CD8+ and CD4+ T cells were purified by magnetic negative isolation. Blood was drawn into EDTA tubes, processed within 24 hours, and PBMCs were isolated by density gradient centrifugation. PBMCs intended for TCR sequencing were cryopreserved in liquid nitrogen and were subsequently thawed in a 37 degrees C water bath. Purity of sorted or isolated CD4+, CD8+ and CD8+ TEMRA cells was at least 90%.

The data belong to a study of CD8 T cells in Susac syndrome (dated 2019 in TCRdb). Study-wide context: Repertoire sequencing was used to test whether CD8+ T cell activation and differentiation in Susac syndrome was antigen driven. CD8+ T cell repertoire clonality was compared between more than ten healthy donors, approximately 14 Susac syndrome patients and approximately 16 multiple sclerosis patients. The study at large found these results: The number of individuals in the TCR sequencing and HLA analysis was acknowledged as relatively small.

RNA was extracted using the RNeasy kit, and roughly 0.5 to 1 microgram was reverse transcribed with random hexamers. The immunoSEQ multiplex PCR assay, which covers 54 Vbeta and 13 Jbeta segments, was used to amplify TCR beta CDR3 regions. To correct PCR amplification bias, a synthetic template baseline was used for both primer optimization and computational correction. The published analysis was carried out like this. Reads were annotated to V, D and J genes according to IMGT and were analyzed with immunoSEQ Analyzer, with only productive sequences retained. Clonality was computed as one minus Shannon entropy normalized by log2 of the number of productive unique sequences. Public and private clones were assessed among the 100 most prevalent clones of each patient and control. Clones were defined as Susac-specific if absent from the healthy and MS cohorts, from more than 900 published viral clones and from other ImmuneACCESS disease sequences. In TCRdb, the public reads were trimmed at Q25 with fastp and aligned with MiXCR, with productive beta chains retained. CDR3 protein sequences are deduplicated, and each keeps its most common genes and DNA. The V and J calls were determined by TCRdb, not by the authors. The sample yields hundreds of thousands of distinct CDR3 sequences; about 94% were counted once. The ten largest clones add up to over 0.1% of the sample.

This sequence was found in a human donor with multiple sclerosis. The specimen was CD8+ T cells from PBMCs. The rearrangement combines TRBV30 with TRBJ2-3; no confident D gene assignment can be made. The encoded CDR3 is CAWSVLGDTQYF. The nucleotides are TGTGCCTGGAGTGTACTTGGGGATACGCAGTATTTT.